The clone carrying this T cell receptor (beta chain) was seen just once. Its specificity is not known. The CDR3 is made up of 11 amino acids. Looked up from germline, CDR1 is DFQATT and CDR2 is SNEGSKA (reference sequence). V shed 0 bases and J 12 bases; nucleotides not matched to a gene: 3. This record comes from a study of cytomegalovirus exposure and HLA in healthy donors. Whole-study results and caveats: A missense variant in DCLRE1C was later tied to TCR beta V- and J-gene trimming. A later analysis reportedly found fewer N-insertions in an Asian-associated ancestry cluster than the roughly 670-donor mean.

In the PCR, 60 Vbeta and 13 Jbeta primers were used. In the source study's methods: Per a later analysis, the number of unique TCR beta chains was about 78 million, of which around 9.9 million were shared. Libraries were prepared by immunoSEQ multiplex PCR; TCRdb keeps only in-frame clonotypes and omits some of them. V, J and clone size are those of that table, while D and trimming were read from the DNA. Of 150,000 to 200,000 clones in the sample, 68% were seen once. All the people who gave samples were healthy bone marrow donors. This receptor was obtained from a man aged 45-65 years in good health and CMV-seronegative. The rearrangement uses TRBV20-1 and TRBJ2-7; 9 nucleotides agree with TRBD1. Material: PBMCs. The DNA of the CDR3 is TGCAGTGCTAGAGATCTGGACAGGGGGTACTTC. This gives the protein CSARDLDRGYF.